These 3 T cell receptor beta chains were all obtained from the same sample, sequenced in a study of blood T cell repertoires in COVID-19. Sequenced by immunoSEQ multiplex PCR; TCRdb stores in-frame clones only, minus some. The profile shows more than 50,000 clones, 85% to 90% of them singletons. Sequencing input: peripheral blood. The receptors here all came from a human donor in a cohort sampled during active COVID-19.

This clone turned up a few times. The V call is TRBV5-1, the J call TRBJ2-7; 7 nucleotides align to TRBD2. The CDR3 has 14 residues. Germline V gene sequence: CDR1 SGHRS, CDR2 YFSETQ. V dropped 4 bases and J dropped 4; count of bases not matched to a gene: 8. In DNA form, the CDR3 reads TGCGCCAGCAGCCTGATTAGCGGGCCTTACGAGCAGTACTTC. It encodes CASSLISGPYEQYF.

The chain recombines TRBV3-1 (or the pseudogene TRBV3-2) with TRBJ2-3; 10 bases are a match to TRBD2. The CDR3 is made up of 19 amino acids. Looked up from germline, CDR1 is LGHDT and CDR2 is YNNKEL (reference sequence). V lost 5 bases, J lost 1 base, and 15 bases stayed unmatched. CDR3: CASSTPPSGTSARTDTQYF. The CDR3 region has the DNA TGTGCCAGCAGCACTCCCCCATCTGGGACTAGCGCCCGCACAGATACGCAGTATTTT.

The chain links TRBV7-2 to TRBJ1-1; possibly TRBD1 for D (6 bases). Trimming pared 6 bases from V and 3 bases from J, leaving 17 bases between. The length of the CDR3 is 15 residues. In germline, CDR1 is SGHTA, CDR2 FQGNSA. The CDR3 region is CASRYSNRVDTEAFF. CDR3 in DNA: TGTGCCAGCAGATATTCAAACAGGGTTGACACTGAAGCTTTCTTT.